A selection of T cell receptor beta chains follows, all from one sample in a study of cytomegalovirus exposure and HLA in healthy donors. Data came from immunoSEQ multiplex PCR; TCRdb stores just in-frame clones and leaves some out. The sample includes under 150,000 clones, approximately 80% of them seen just once. Sequences were obtained from PBMCs. The receptors here all came from a woman aged 40 to 50 in good health and CMV-seropositive. The CDR3 runs from the conserved cysteine through the conserved F or W. D genes are given only for firm matches. A row's size may be missing; if present it is once, few, many or a size class.

V: TRBV5-6; J: TRBJ2-7; D: TRBD1; size: -; DNA: TGTGCCAGCAGCCGGGACAGGGGGTCCTACGAGCAGTACTTC; CDR3: CASSRDRGSYEQYF
V: TRBV5-8; J: TRBJ2-7; D: TRBD2; size: -; DNA: TGTGCCAGCAGTTCCCGGACTAGCGGAAACTACGAGCAGTACTTC; CDR3: CASSSRTSGNYEQYF
V: TRBV30; J: TRBJ1-3; D: -; size: -; DNA: TGTGCCTGGAAGGCGGGTTTACCTGGAAACACCATATATTTT; CDR3: CAWKAGLPGNTIYF
V: TRBV5-1; J: TRBJ2-7; D: TRBD1; size: -; DNA: TGCGCCAGCAGCCGGGGACAGGGAGGCTACGAGCAGTACTTC; CDR3: CASSRGQGGYEQYF
V: TRBV5-1; J: TRBJ2-5; D: -; size: -; DNA: TGCGCCAGCAGCCCCGGGTCCGGAGAGACCCAGTACTTC; CDR3: CASSPGSGETQYF
V: TRBV21-1; J: TRBJ1-1; D: -; size: few; DNA: TGTGCCAGCAGCAAAGCCAGGGGCACTGAAGCTTTCTTT; CDR3: CASSKARGTEAFF
V: TRBV13; J: TRBJ2-1; D: -; size: -; DNA: TGTGCCAGCAGCCCAACCACCGGCTCCTACAATGAGCAGTTCTTC; CDR3: CASSPTTGSYNEQFF
V: TRBV7-9; J: TRBJ2-2; D: TRBD2; size: -; DNA: TGTGCCAGCAGCGACACTAGCGGGGAGAACACCGGGGAGCTGTTTTTT; CDR3: CASSDTSGENTGELFF
V: TRBV29-1; J: TRBJ2-5; D: -; size: -; DNA: TGCAGCGTCCGGACACCACAAGAGACCCAGTACTTC; CDR3: CSVRTPQETQYF
V: TRBV18; J: TRBJ2-3; D: TRBD2; size: -; DNA: TGTGCCAGCTCACCAAGGCCCCTAAGCGGGAGTTTAGACACAGATACGCAGTATTTT; CDR3: CASSPRPLSGSLDTDTQYF
V: TRBV11-2; J: TRBJ2-3; D: -; size: -; DNA: TGTGCCAGCAGCTTAGAAGGCGGAAGCTTAACTACTACGCAGTATTTT; CDR3: CASSLEGGSLTTTQYF
V: TRBV7-9; J: TRBJ1-2; D: -; size: -; DNA: TGTGCCAGCAGCTTTGTTTCAGGGAATGGCTACACCTTC; CDR3: CASSFVSGNGYTF
V: TRBV7-9; J: TRBJ1-2; D: TRBD1; size: -; DNA: TGTGCCAGCAGCCGAGCCGGGACAGACTATGGCTACACCTTC; CDR3: CASSRAGTDYGYTF
V: TRBV5-1; J: TRBJ2-7; D: TRBD1; size: -; DNA: TGCGCCAGCAGCGGACAGGGTTACGAGCAGTACTTC; CDR3: CASSGQGYEQYF
V: TRBV7-2; J: TRBJ2-2; D: -; size: -; DNA: TGTGCCAGCAGCTTCCAGGGGAGGGGGTACACCGGGGAGCTGTTTTTT; CDR3: CASSFQGRGYTGELFF
V: TRBV5-1; J: TRBJ1-1; D: TRBD1; size: -; DNA: TGCGCCAGCGGCCAACGTGGGCAGGGGGCGATGAACACTGAAGCTTTCTTT; CDR3: CASGQRGQGAMNTEAFF
V: TRBV14; J: TRBJ2-7; D: TRBD1; size: -; DNA: TGTGCCAGCAGCTCCCGGGACAGGGGATACGAGCAGTACTTC; CDR3: CASSSRDRGYEQYF
V: TRBV7-9; J: TRBJ1-6; D: -; size: -; DNA: TGTGCCAGCAGCTTCGAAAGAGGGCCTAATTCACCCCTCCACTTT; CDR3: CASSFERGPNSPLHF
V: TRBV13; J: TRBJ2-5; D: -; size: -; DNA: TGTGCCAGCAGCTTAGCTTCGAGCAGGGGCGAGACCCAGTACTTC; CDR3: CASSLASSRGETQYF
V: TRBV7-2; J: TRBJ2-1; D: -; size: -; DNA: TGTGCCAGCAGCACAAGAGGAACTAGCCGTGACAATGAGCAGTTCTTC; CDR3: CASSTRGTSRDNEQFF
V: TRBV5-1; J: TRBJ2-1; D: TRBD2; size: -; DNA: TGCGCCAGCAGCTTGGGGCCTAGCGGATCCCCTGGCGAAGAGCAGTTCTTC; CDR3: CASSLGPSGSPGEEQFF
V: TRBV13; J: TRBJ2-4; D: TRBD1; size: -; DNA: TGTGCCAGCAGCCCTACAGGGGATAGTTCCAAAAACATTCAGTACTTC; CDR3: CASSPTGDSSKNIQYF
V: TRBV14; J: TRBJ2-1; D: TRBD2; size: -; DNA: TGTGCCAGCAGCCAAGGGACTAGCGGGCTTTTGGGTAATGAGCAGTTCTTC; CDR3: CASSQGTSGLLGNEQFF
V: TRBV7-7; J: TRBJ2-5; D: TRBD2; size: -; DNA: TGTGCTAGCAGCCAACAAACCCCGGGACTAGTAGGGGAGACCCAGTACTTC; CDR3: CASSQQTPGLVGETQYF
V: TRBV5-1; J: TRBJ1-4; D: -; size: -; DNA: TGCGCCAGCAGCTTCGGCAGGGGCGAAGAAAAACTGTTTTTT; CDR3: CASSFGRGEEKLFF
V: TRBV4-1; J: TRBJ1-4; D: TRBD1; size: -; DNA: TGTGCCAGCAGCCACGTACAGGGGGGCGAGGAGGAAAAACTGTTTTTT; CDR3: CASSHVQGGEEEKLFF
V: TRBV5-4; J: TRBJ2-7; D: TRBD1; size: once; DNA: TGTGCCAGCAGCCTGACAGGGGGAGCCTACGAGCAGTACTTC; CDR3: CASSLTGGAYEQYF
V: TRBV7-3; J: TRBJ2-1; D: TRBD2; size: -; DNA: TGTGCCAGCAGCTTAACCGGCGGGGCGGGAGAAATCAATGAGCAGTTCTTC; CDR3: CASSLTGGAGEINEQFF
V: TRBV5-1; J: TRBJ1-2; D: TRBD1; size: -; DNA: TGCGCCAGCAGCGGGCCGGGACAGGGTCTTCGCTACACCTTC; CDR3: CASSGPGQGLRYTF
V: TRBV28; J: TRBJ2-1; D: -; size: -; DNA: TGTGCCAGCAGGCCTACTAGACATGAGCAGTTCTTC; CDR3: CASRPTRHEQFF
V: TRBV9; J: TRBJ1-1; D: -; size: -; DNA: TGTGCCAGCAGCGTAGAAGGAGTCCATGAAGCTTTCTTT; CDR3: CASSVEGVHEAFF
V: TRBV7-2; J: TRBJ1-5; D: TRBD1; size: -; DNA: TGTGCCAGCAGCTTCCTACAGGGGGCTAGTCAGCCCCAGCATTTT; CDR3: CASSFLQGASQPQHF
V: TRBV2; J: TRBJ2-3; D: TRBD1; size: few; DNA: TGTGCCAGCAGCCTGGACAGGGGGCCAGATACGCAGTATTTT; CDR3: CASSLDRGPDTQYF
V: TRBV29-1; J: TRBJ2-6; D: TRBD1; size: once; DNA: TGCAGCGTAGAAGGGACAGACGATTACTCTGGGGCCAACGTCCTGACTTTC; CDR3: CSVEGTDDYSGANVLTF
V: TRBV5-1; J: TRBJ2-4; D: TRBD2; size: -; DNA: TGCGCCAGCAGCTTGGCCCCGGGGGGGACCAAAAACATTCAGTACTTC; CDR3: CASSLAPGGTKNIQYF
V: TRBV6-5; J: TRBJ1-1; D: -; size: -; DNA: TGTGCCAGCTGCCCCACCTGGAGGGCTGAAGCTTTCTTT; CDR3: CASCPTWRAEAFF
V: TRBV5-1; J: TRBJ2-3; D: TRBD2; size: -; DNA: TGCGCCAGCAGCAGGTGGGAGGGCCGATTAGATACGCAGTATTTT; CDR3: CASSRWEGRLDTQYF
V: TRBV18; J: TRBJ1-4; D: TRBD1; size: -; DNA: TGTGCCAGCTCCCCGACAGGGGACGCTGAAAAACTGTTTTTT; CDR3: CASSPTGDAEKLFF
V: TRBV29-1; J: TRBJ2-7; D: TRBD1; size: -; DNA: TGCAGCGTTTACCAATTCCGGGACAGGGCCTACGAGCAGTACTTC; CDR3: CSVYQFRDRAYEQYF
V: TRBV28; J: TRBJ1-4; D: TRBD1; size: -; DNA: TGTGCCAGCAGTCCAGGGGCGGGACAGTATGAAAAACTGTTTTTT; CDR3: CASSPGAGQYEKLFF
V: TRBV18; J: TRBJ1-4; D: TRBD1; size: -; DNA: TGTGCCAGCTCTCGGGACAGGGGAGGCGAAAAACTGTTTTTT; CDR3: CASSRDRGGEKLFF
V: TRBV28; J: TRBJ1-2; D: TRBD1; size: -; DNA: TGTGCCAGCAGTCGCGAACGGACAGGCGTCTATGGCTACACCTTC; CDR3: CASSRERTGVYGYTF
V: TRBV5-1; J: TRBJ2-7; D: TRBD1; size: -; DNA: TGCGCCAGCAGCTCGGGACAGGGAAGCTCCTACGAGCAGTACTTC; CDR3: CASSSGQGSSYEQYF
V: TRBV4-1; J: TRBJ2-1; D: TRBD2; size: once; DNA: TGCGCCAGCGGGGGGAATAGCGGGAACTCCTACAATGAGCAGTTCTTC; CDR3: CASGGNSGNSYNEQFF
V: TRBV21-1; J: TRBJ1-5; D: -; size: few; DNA: TGTGCCAGCAGCAAAACTGGACAAGTCCTTAGCAATCAGCCCCAGCATTTT; CDR3: CASSKTGQVLSNQPQHF